This T cell receptor beta chain was captured in a study of T-cell memory formation after mild COVID-19. Study details: TCR clusters were largely donor specific. Notes on the study in general: Researchers report contracting CD4+ clones mostly in CM and EM, with CD8+ clones in EMRA. The study found balanced CD4/CD8 in clones contracting day 15 to 85 and a CD4+ lean in later expanders.

This clonotype appeared a few times. Its antigen is not known. V dropped 1 base and J dropped 3 bases, with 9 bases sitting between them. The CDR3 sequence is 13 residues long. CDR1 is SQVTM, CDR2 ANQGSEA, per germline. Employing constant-segment primers, 5'RACE generated TCR alpha and TCR beta cDNA libraries bearing sample barcodes and UMIs. One entry per CDR3 protein results from TCRdb running MiXCR on the 5' RACE reads. The table lists under 200,000 distinct CDR3 sequences, about 28% of them singletons. The sequencing input was PBMCs or a T cell subset sorted from them (not recorded which). V gene TRBV29-1 combines with J gene TRBJ1-1; D ambiguous. This TCR came from an adult woman who had mild COVID-19 (a few samples of this study predate the infection). Cell type and time point are not known. The CDR3 loop reads CSVEVPAYTEAFF. The CDR3 DNA reads TGCAGCGTTGAAGTTCCGGCCTACACTGAAGCTTTCTTT.